These 23 T cell receptor beta chains were sequenced from one sample in a study of cytomegalovirus exposure and HLA in healthy donors. 60 Vbeta and 13 Jbeta primers were used in PCR. TCRdb's table, derived via immunoSEQ multiplex PCR, lists solely in-frame clones and lacks some. The sample records about 190,000 clones, about 81% being singletons. The specimen was PBMCs. The receptors were gathered from a woman under 40 in good health and CMV-seronegative.

CDR3 DNA: TGTGCCAGCAGCTCGACCGGGACTAGCAATGAGCAGTTCTTC. Amino acids: CASSSTGTSNEQFF. The chain joins TRBV7-2 to TRBJ2-1, with 8 bases matching TRBD2. The junction had 5 bases not matched to a gene; V was cut back by 4 bases and J by 6 bases. Germline-derived CDR1 and CDR2 are SGHTA and FQGNSA. CDR3 length equals 14 residues.

CDR3 sequence (DNA): TGTGCCAGCAGCAAAGCGAGGGGGCTAGCCTCCTACGAGCAGTACTTC. Translating gives CASSKARGLASYEQYF. This chain connects TRBV21-1 to TRBJ2-7; the tabulated D call, TRBD1, remains unverified against the DNA. TRBV21-1 is reported as a pseudogene. This CDR3 comprises 16 residues.

The CDR3 here is CASSVGLAGRADTQYF. The DNA of the CDR3 is TGTGCCAGCAGCGTAGGGCTAGCGGGGCGGGCAGATACGCAGTATTTT. The chain uses TRBV9 and TRBJ2-3; 9 nucleotides align to TRBD2. This CDR3 has 16 residues. The junction had 6 bases not matched to a gene; V was cut back by 0 bases and J by 4 bases. Per the germline V gene, CDR1 is SGDLS and CDR2 is YYNGEE.

This clone appeared a single time. The chain couples TRBV4-3 to TRBJ2-5, with D possibly TRBD2 on 6 matching bases. The CDR3 has 16 amino acids. CDR1 LGHNA and CDR2 YSLEER come from the germline V gene. The V gene lost 1 base and the J gene lost 4 bases, with 16 bases spanning the gap. The CDR3 nucleotides read TGCGCCAGCAGCCAAGGGAGGGCGCTGGTAGGAGAGACCCAGTACTTC. As protein: CASSQGRALVGETQYF.

The CDR3 bases are TGTGCCAGCAGCTCACCGGGACTAGCAGGGACCGGGGAGCTGTTTTTT. This sequence encodes CASSSPGLAGTGELFF. This chain links TRBV11-3 with TRBJ2-2; 9 positions match TRBD2. The J segment lost 5 bases and the V segment lost 4 bases, leaving 8 bases of the junction unmatched. The CDR3 has 16 residues. Looked up from germline, CDR1 is SGHNT and CDR2 is YENEEA. Full variable domain (outside the CDR3, taken from reference TRBV11-3 and TRBJ2-2): EAGVVQSPRYKIIEKKQPVAFWCNPISGHNTLYWYLQNLGQGPELLIRYENEEAVDDSQLPKDRFSAERLKGVDSTLKIQPAELGDSAVYLCASSSPGLAGTGELFFGEGSRLTVL.

This clone came up once. The genes are TRBV7-2 and TRBJ2-3; D perhaps matches TRBD2 (5 bases). The CDR3 is 13 residues long. The germline V gene encodes CDR1 SGHTA and CDR2 FQGNSA. Trimming left V 5 bases short and J 0 bases short, with 6 bases between. The CDR3 protein is CASSPGSTDTQYF. The DNA of the CDR3 is TGTGCCAGCAGCCCGGGGAGCACAGATACGCAGTATTTT.

This chain links TRBV28 with TRBJ1-5, with D possibly being TRBD1 (5 bases). The CDR3 length is 15 residues. Germline-derived CDR1 and CDR2 are MDHEN and SYDVKM. V was pared by 5 bases and J by 1 base, with 12 bases between. Here the CDR3 reads CASSLPGGSNQPQHF. Written as DNA, the CDR3 is TGTGCCAGCAGTCTCCCGGGGGGGAGCAATCAGCCCCAGCATTTT.

The chain joins TRBV5-1 to TRBJ1-2; D possibly corresponds to TRBD1 (5 bases). Looked up from germline, CDR1 is SGHRS and CDR2 is YFSETQ. V lost 1 base and J lost 2, with 9 bases in between. The CDR3 sequence is 14 residues long. The CDR3 here is CASSLSSGNYGYTF. The CDR3 nucleotides read TGCGCCAGCAGCTTGTCCTCAGGGAACTATGGCTACACCTTC.

V is TRBV5-1 and J is TRBJ1-4, with TRBD1 identical over 7 bases. CDR1 SGHRS and CDR2 YFSETQ come from the germline V gene. V was clipped by 6 bases and J by 3 bases; unmatched bases: 5. The CDR3 runs 14 residues. This chain's CDR3 is CASTQGTSNEKLFF. The CDR3 DNA sequence: TGCGCCAGCACACAGGGGACGTCTAATGAAAAACTGTTTTTT.

The chain is built from TRBV27 and TRBJ1-6; 8 nucleotides agree with TRBD1. The trim removed 5 bases at V and 9 bases at J, leaving 6 bases unmatched. The CDR3 consists of 14 residues. CDR1 and CDR2 (germline): MNHEY, SMNVEV (reference sequence). CDR3 in amino acids: CASSRDRGGSPLHF. The CDR3 DNA follows: TGTGCCAGCAGTAGAGACAGGGGAGGTTCACCCCTCCACTTT.

V gene TRBV5-1 combines with J gene TRBJ2-7; 12 nucleotides match TRBD2. The CDR3 extends over 15 amino acids. With V trimmed by 1 base and J by 3 bases, 2 bases remained unmatched. Germline CDR1 and CDR2: SGHRS and YFSETQ. The CDR3 DNA reads as TGCGCCAGCAGCTTGCTAGCGGGAGGGTTCTACGAGCAGTACTTC. As protein: CASSLLAGGFYEQYF.

The chain carries TRBV5-8 and TRBJ1-1; maybe TRBD1 (6 bases). From germline, CDR1 is SGHTS and CDR2 YDEGEE. V was shortened by 3 bases and J by 4 bases, with 25 bases between the two germline ends. The CDR3 spans 18 residues. The CDR3 DNA is TGTGCCAGCAGCTCGTCAGTTGTTGCAGGGGCGAGGGGCACTGAAGCTTTCTTT. Translating it yields CASSSSVVAGARGTEAFF.

The gene calls are TRBV27 and TRBJ2-5; 12 nucleotides agree with TRBD2. CDR3 length equals 16 residues. With 6 bases clipped from V and 2 bases from J, the junction kept 7 bases outside the gene matches. CDR1 and CDR2 (germline): MNHEY, SMNVEV (reference sequence). The CDR3 protein is CASRLNGLAGQETQYF. CDR3 nucleotides: TGTGCCAGCAGGCTTAATGGACTAGCGGGACAAGAGACCCAGTACTTC.

The CDR3 coding sequence is TGTGCCAGCAGTTTTACTAGCCGTGAGCAGTTCTTC. Its protein is CASSFTSREQFF. The chain combines TRBV2 with TRBJ2-1, with D possibly TRBD2 on 6 matching bases. V gave up 5 bases and J gave up 9 bases, with 11 bases separating them. Germline V gene lookup returns CDR1 SNHLY and CDR2 FYNNEI. The CDR3 covers 12 residues.

Comments on this clone: The same CDR3 arises from other DNA sequences in this sample as well. This chain links TRBV6-5 with TRBJ2-7, with TRBD1 matching 7 bases. V shed 2 bases and J 2 bases; nucleotides not matched to a gene: 3. From germline, CDR1 is MNHEY and CDR2 SVGAGI. The CDR3 runs to 14 residues. This CDR3 is CASSYRQGAYEQYF. For the CDR3, the DNA is TGTGCCAGCAGTTACAGGCAGGGGGCCTACGAGCAGTACTTC.

Here the CDR3 reads CASRQPQGIEQYF. The CDR3 DNA sequence: TGTGCCAGCAGACAACCACAGGGGATCGAGCAGTACTTC. The V gene is TRBV28, the J gene TRBJ2-7, with TRBD1 matching over 7 bases. Germline assignment: CDR1 MDHEN and CDR2 SYDVKM. The CDR3 runs 13 residues. Trimming cost V 6 bases and J 6 bases; bases outside gene matches: 8.

This clone was recorded a few times. The CDR3 DNA follows: TGTGCCAGCAGCTTAGGCGGAGCGAACACCGGGGAGCTGTTTTTT. Its translation: CASSLGGANTGELFF. This chain connects TRBV11-3 to TRBJ2-2, with D unclear. V lost 1 base and J lost 0, with 6 bases in between. The CDR3 consists of 15 residues. Germline V gene lookup returns CDR1 SGHNT and CDR2 YENEEA.

The genes are TRBV5-1 and TRBJ2-7; D is ambiguous. The CDR3 extends over 14 amino acids. Deletions cut 4 bases from V and 1 base from J, with 12 bases between. Germline V CDR1 and CDR2: SGHRS, YFSETQ. CDR3 in amino acids: CASSVNPESYEQYF. CDR3 DNA: TGCGCCAGCAGCGTTAATCCAGAATCCTACGAGCAGTACTTC.

The gene calls are TRBV5-1 and TRBJ1-1; 7 nucleotides match TRBD1. This CDR3 comprises 15 residues. The J segment lost 0 bases and the V segment lost 4 bases, leaving 6 bases of the junction unmatched. Germline V gene lookup returns CDR1 SGHRS and CDR2 YFSETQ. In DNA, the CDR3 is TGCGCCAGCAGCCTTACAGGGACAGTGAACACTGAAGCTTTCTTT. Its protein product is CASSLTGTVNTEAFF.

This clone showed up just once. The V gene is TRBV15, the J gene TRBJ1-1; D is unclear. The V end lost 1 base, the J end lost 1 base, and 7 bases lay between the germline ends. The CDR3 is made up of 14 amino acids. Germline lookup yields CDR1 LNHNV and CDR2 YYDKDF (reference sequence). CDR3 sequence (DNA): TGTGCCACCAGCAGAGGGGCACAGAACACTGAAGCTTTCTTT. As protein: CATSRGAQNTEAFF. The whole variable domain, filled in from reference TRBV15 and TRBJ1-1, reads DAMVIQNPRYQVTQFGKPVTLSCSQTLNHNVMYWYQQKSSQAPKLLFHYYDKDFNNEADTPDNFQSRRPNTSFCFLDIRSPGLGDTAMYLCATSRGAQNTEAFFGQGTRLTVV.

In its sample, this clone was seen a few times. The V gene is TRBV19, the J gene TRBJ1-5; D not resolved. Looked up from germline, CDR1 is LNHDA and CDR2 is SQIVND (reference sequence). The V gene lost 3 bases and the J gene lost 4 bases, with 7 bases spanning the gap. The CDR3 consists of 13 residues. The CDR3 coding sequence is TGTGCCAGTAGTATTTCGGTAAATCAGCCCCAGCATTTT. It is translated as CASSISVNQPQHF.

This clone was counted between two and nine times. The chain joins TRBV28 to TRBJ2-2; 10 nucleotides agree with TRBD2. The CDR3 is made up of 15 amino acids. CDR1 MDHEN and CDR2 SYDVKM come from the germline V gene. The V segment lost 6 bases and the J segment 7 bases; nucleotides outside the gene matches: 8. The CDR3 loop is CASRSGTSDNGELFF. The CDR3 nucleotides are TGTGCCAGCAGATCCGGGACTAGCGATAACGGGGAGCTGTTTTTT.

The chain employs TRBV6-6 and TRBJ1-4; TRBD1 matches at 7 bases. The CDR3 runs to 14 residues. Germline V gene lookup returns CDR1 MNHNY and CDR2 SVGAGI (reference sequence). V gave up 2 bases and J gave up 7 bases; unmatched junction bases: 4. The CDR3 reads CASSYDRATEKLFF. Here the CDR3 DNA reads TGTGCCAGCAGTTACGACAGGGCTACTGAAAAACTGTTTTTT.